This entry concerns a single TCR beta chain. The sample is drawn from a study of T cell responses to AZD1222 COVID-19 vaccine. TCRdb keeps only in-frame clones here, not all; method: immunoSEQ multiplex PCR. The data contain approximately 150,000 clones, 80% to 95% of them singletons. Germline assignment: CDR1 GTSNPN and CDR2 SVGIG (reference sequence). The CDR3 spans 15 residues. V gave up 5 bases and J gave up 7 bases, with 20 bases separating them. V is TRBV30 and J is TRBJ1-4, with D tentatively TRBD1 (6 bases). Here the sequenced sample was peripheral blood, taken on day 0 of AZD1222 vaccination. This receptor was obtained from an adult in good health. CDR3 DNA: TGTGCCTGGTCCAGAATGACAGGCAGTACTGAAAAACTGTTTTTT. Encoded protein: CAWSRMTGSTEKLFF.